This T cell receptor beta chain was retrieved from a study of blood T cell repertoires in COVID-19. This CDR3 is built from 14 residues. V was pared by 4 bases and J by 4 bases, with 10 bases between. CDR1 is LGHDT, CDR2 YNNKEL, per germline (reference sequence). Some clones are missing from TCRdb's copy, which holds only in-frame ones; the method was immunoSEQ multiplex PCR. This table holds around 250,000 clones, around 88% found once. Sequencing input: PBMCs or T cells enriched from blood (not recorded which). This clonotype was obtained from a woman aged 35 to 49 with acute COVID-19. The chain employs TRBV3-1 (or the pseudogene TRBV3-2) and TRBJ1-4, with D tentatively TRBD1 (6 bases). The CDR3 bases are TGTGCCAGCAGCCGGACAGTTTATAATGAAAAACTGTTTTTT. As protein: CASSRTVYNEKLFF.